The 32 T cell receptor beta chains below all came from one sample that was sequenced in a study of glioma-infiltrating T cells after dendritic cell vaccination. TCRdb keeps only in-frame clones here, not all; method: immunoSEQ multiplex PCR. Among some 100,000 clones, about 80% were seen once, and the ten largest hold less than 7%. The sequences come from blood, collected before dendritic cell vaccination. The receptors here all came from a human donor with glioblastoma.

The chain uses TRBV15 and TRBJ1-2; D gene ambiguous. The CDR3 length is 13 residues. Trimming pared 5 bases from V and 8 bases from J, leaving 15 bases between. From germline, CDR1 is LNHNV and CDR2 YYDKDF (reference sequence). CDR3 DNA sequence: TGTGCCACCAGCCCCACACGGGAAGGGGGCTACACCTTC. Its translation: CATSPTREGGYTF.

The rearrangement joins TRBV14 to TRBJ1-1; TRBD1 aligns across 8 bases. CDR3 length equals 14 residues. The ends lost 0 bases at V and 12 bases at J; junction bases unmatched: 9. CDR1 and CDR2 from the germline V gene are SGHDN and FVKESK. Here the CDR3 reads CASSQDLRQGATFF. As DNA, the CDR3 is TGTGCCAGCAGCCAAGATCTCAGGCAGGGGGCAACTTTCTTT.

The chain recombines TRBV6-4 with TRBJ2-2; the match to TRBD2 covers 8 bases. Germline V CDR1 and CDR2: MRHNA, SNTAGT. CDR3 length: 16 residues. The J segment lost 0 bases and the V segment lost 1 base, leaving 1 base of the junction unmatched. Here the CDR3 DNA reads TGTGCCAGCAGTGACTTAGCGGGATCGAACACCGGGGAGCTGTTTTTT. Residues: CASSDLAGSNTGELFF.

The rearrangement joins TRBV29-1 to TRBJ1-1, with 9 bases aligning to TRBD1. This CDR3 spans 14 amino acids. The germline V gene encodes CDR1 SQVTM and CDR2 ANQGSEA. The V segment lost 7 bases and the J segment 4 bases; nucleotides outside the gene matches: 10. The CDR3 sequence is CSGKNRGRRTEAFF. CDR3 in DNA: TGCAGCGGGAAGAACAGGGGGCGACGCACTGAAGCTTTCTTT.

V usage is TRBV15 and J usage is TRBJ2-7; 7 bases agree with TRBD2. The length of the CDR3 is 16 residues. Unmatched junction bases numbered 7, after V lost 0 bases and J lost 2 bases. Germline values: CDR1 LNHNV, CDR2 YYDKDF (reference sequence). The CDR3 loop is CATSRDSRTRAYEQYF. DNA for the CDR3: TGTGCCACCAGCAGAGATAGCCGGACTAGAGCCTACGAGCAGTACTTC. The variable domain in full, completed from reference TRBV15 and TRBJ2-7, reads DAMVIQNPRYQVTQFGKPVTLSCSQTLNHNVMYWYQQKSSQAPKLLFHYYDKDFNNEADTPDNFQSRRPNTSFCFLDIRSPGLGDTAMYLCATSRDSRTRAYEQYFGPGTRLTVT.

The DNA of the CDR3 is TGTGCCAGCAGCTTAGGGGACATACTGTATAATTCACCCCTCCACTTT. Translating gives CASSLGDILYNSPLHF. V is TRBV7-8 and J is TRBJ1-6, with D possibly TRBD1 on 6 matching bases. Per the germline V gene, CDR1 is SGHVS and CDR2 is FQNEAQ. This CDR3 spans 16 amino acids. Trimming removed 1 base at V and 4 bases at J, with 11 bases between.

The rearrangement uses TRBV19 and TRBJ2-5, with TRBD1 identical over 9 bases. This CDR3 is built from 13 residues. The J segment lost 4 bases and the V segment lost 6 bases, leaving 3 bases of the junction unmatched. Germline-derived CDR1 and CDR2 are LNHDA and SQIVND (reference sequence). For the CDR3, the DNA is TGTGCCAGTAGCCCGGGACAGGGAGAGACCCAGTACTTC. It yields the protein CASSPGQGETQYF. Looking up the rest from reference TRBV19 and TRBJ2-5 gives the full variable domain: DGGITQSPKYLFRKEGQNVTLSCEQNLNHDAMYWYRQDPGQGLRLIYYSQIVNDFQKGDIAEGYSVSREKKESFPLTVTSAQKNPTAFYLCASSPGQGETQYFGPGTRLLVL.

A single count supports this clone. This chain connects TRBV28 to TRBJ2-1; D gene unclear. Germline V lookup: CDR1 MDHEN, CDR2 SYDVKM. This CDR3 has 14 amino acids. V shed 1 base and J shed 1 base, with 5 bases lying between them. The DNA of the CDR3 is TGTGCCAGCAGTTTATTTAGTTCCTACAATGAGCAGTTCTTC. It encodes CASSLFSSYNEQFF.

A single count supports this clone. The chain uses TRBV6-4 and TRBJ2-3, with 8 bases identical to TRBD2. There are 16 residues in the CDR3. Germline V gene sequence: CDR1 MRHNA, CDR2 SNTAGT. Germline trimming cut 5 bases from V and 0 bases from J; bases unmatched to any gene: 7. CDR3 in amino acids: CASSLAGPSSTDTQYF. The CDR3, as DNA: TGTGCCAGCAGTCTAGCGGGCCCCTCTAGCACAGATACGCAGTATTTT.

The chain uses TRBV2 and TRBJ2-1; D remains ambiguous. CDR1 is SNHLY and CDR2 is FYNNEI in the germline V gene. The germline V and J ends were trimmed by 4 bases and 4 bases, with 8 bases remaining between them. CDR3 length equals 13 residues. The CDR3 loop is CASSVYSYNEQFF. Here the CDR3 DNA reads TGTGCCAGCAGTGTTTACTCTTACAATGAGCAGTTCTTC.

The CDR3 region is CASREIGTGSYNEQFF. Here the CDR3 DNA reads TGTGCCAGCAGAGAGATCGGGACAGGGTCCTACAATGAGCAGTTCTTC. The chain is built from TRBV27 and TRBJ2-1; 9 bases are shared with TRBD1. Unmatched junction bases numbered 7, after V lost 6 bases and J lost 1 base. This CDR3 spans 16 amino acids. Germline V gives CDR1 MNHEY, CDR2 SMNVEV (reference sequence).

V gene TRBV30 combines with J gene TRBJ2-7; D ambiguous. V was pared by 3 bases and J by 6 bases, with 21 bases between. The V gene's germline CDR1 is GTSNPN and CDR2 SVGIG (reference sequence). This CDR3 is built from 15 residues. The CDR3 spells CAWRKRGAKKGEQYF. The CDR3 coding sequence is TGTGCCTGGAGGAAAAGAGGCGCCAAGAAAGGCGAGCAGTACTTC.

In nucleotides, the CDR3 is TGTGCCAGCAGCTTATTAACAGGGTATATGGATACGCAGTATTTT. It encodes CASSLLTGYMDTQYF. The V call is TRBV7-9, the J call TRBJ2-3, with D perhaps matching TRBD1 (6 bases). Germline V gene lookup returns CDR1 SEHNR and CDR2 FQNEAQ (reference sequence). Trimming removed 2 bases from V and 6 bases from J, with 15 bases in between. The CDR3 has 15 amino acids.

V gene TRBV5-1 combines with J gene TRBJ2-5; D may be TRBD1 (6 bases). V lost 0 bases and J lost 5, with 14 bases in between. This CDR3 has 15 amino acids. Germline V gives CDR1 SGHRS, CDR2 YFSETQ. The DNA for the CDR3 is TGCGCCAGCAGCTTGGGTGGACAGTGGTCGGAGACCCAGTACTTC. Encoded protein: CASSLGGQWSETQYF.

The V gene is TRBV6-5, the J gene TRBJ2-7; TRBD2 agrees at 13 bases. The CDR3 extends over 15 amino acids. Trimming cost V 6 bases and J 2 bases; bases outside gene matches: 4. From germline, CDR1 is MNHEY and CDR2 SVGAGI. CDR3 in DNA: TGTGCCAGCAGATTGACTAGCGGGGGGACCTACGAGCAGTACTTC. As protein: CASRLTSGGTYEQYF.

Note on this clone: The same CDR3 also results from other DNA sequences found in this sample. This chain connects TRBV5-1 to TRBJ2-3; 9 nucleotides line up with TRBD2. The CDR3 loop spans 15 amino acids. V was pared by 0 bases and J by 1 base, with 0 bases of the junction left unmatched. The V gene's germline CDR1 is SGHRS and CDR2 YFSETQ. The CDR3 region is CASSLVAGGTDTQYF. The DNA of the CDR3 is TGCGCCAGCAGCTTGGTAGCGGGGGGCACAGATACGCAGTATTTT.

The rearrangement uses TRBV9 and TRBJ2-1; D possibly corresponds to TRBD1 (5 bases). The V gene lost 0 bases and the J gene lost 9 bases, with 13 bases spanning the gap. This CDR3 contains 14 residues. Germline V gene sequence: CDR1 SGDLS, CDR2 YYNGEE. Written as DNA, the CDR3 is TGTGCCAGCAGCGTAGAAGGGGCGTTGGTTGAGCAGTTCTTC. Protein sequence: CASSVEGALVEQFF.

V is TRBV9 and J is TRBJ2-7; D possibly corresponds to TRBD2 (6 bases). Germline V gene lookup returns CDR1 SGDLS and CDR2 YYNGEE. This CDR3 is 15 amino acids long. Between the trimmed V and J ends, which lost 4 bases and 6 bases, there was a span of 20 bases. Here the CDR3 reads CASSTGPTSSSEQYF. In DNA form, the CDR3 reads TGTGCCAGCAGCACGGGTCCGACTAGTTCTAGCGAGCAGTACTTC.

The chain recombines TRBV6-1 with TRBJ1-1; D gene unclear. The CDR3 has 13 amino acids. The V end lost 6 bases, the J end lost 2 bases, and 10 bases lay between the germline ends. Germline V gives CDR1 MNHNS, CDR2 SASEGT. This CDR3 reads CASRQQLNTEAFF. The CDR3 DNA follows: TGTGCCAGCAGGCAACAGCTAAACACTGAAGCTTTCTTT.

CDR3 sequence: CATSRAYNEQFF. The CDR3, as DNA: TGTGCCACCAGCAGAGCTTACAATGAGCAGTTCTTC. This rearrangement joins TRBV15 to TRBJ2-1; D not certain. Deletions cut 1 base from V and 4 bases from J, with 2 bases between. The length of the CDR3 is 12 residues. The V gene's germline CDR1 is LNHNV and CDR2 YYDKDF (reference sequence).

CDR3 nucleotide sequence: TGTGCCAGCAGTTTAAAGGGGGAGTGGTACGAGCAGTACTTC. Protein sequence: CASSLKGEWYEQYF. V gene TRBV27 combines with J gene TRBJ2-7, with D maybe TRBD1 (6 bases). The V and J ends lost 2 bases and 4 bases respectively, with 12 bases between them. This CDR3 has 14 residues. Germline V gives CDR1 MNHEY, CDR2 SMNVEV (reference sequence).

The chain recombines TRBV10-3 with TRBJ2-1; possible D gene TRBD1, 6 bases. The CDR3 contains 18 residues. The V gene lost 3 bases and the J gene lost 0 bases, with 18 bases spanning the gap. The germline V gene has CDR1 ENHRY and CDR2 SYGVKD. DNA of the CDR3: TGTGCCATCAGTGAAAGGGGGAGTCCGGTGAGCTCCTACAATGAGCAGTTCTTC. Translation: CAISERGSPVSSYNEQFF.

J is TRBJ1-1 and V is TRBV19; 8 bases match TRBD1. The germline V gene encodes CDR1 LNHDA and CDR2 SQIVND (reference sequence). V was clipped by 6 bases and J by 3 bases; unmatched bases: 6. This CDR3 is 14 amino acids long. The CDR3 protein is CASSHTGQDTEAFF. The CDR3 nucleotides are TGTGCCAGTAGCCACACGGGACAGGACACTGAAGCTTTCTTT.

This rearrangement joins TRBV21-1 to TRBJ2-3; no check of the table's D call, TRBD1, against the DNA was made. TRBV21-1 is annotated as a pseudogene. CDR3 length equals 19 residues. Here the CDR3 DNA reads TGTGCCAGCAGCAAATATGCCTACCTGACAGGGAGATGCACAGATACGCAGTATTTT. Amino acid sequence: CASSKYAYLTGRCTDTQYF.

The CDR3 reads CAWRTGKKSWTGANVLTF. DNA for the CDR3: TGTGCCTGGAGGACAGGGAAAAAGTCGTGGACAGGGGCCAACGTCCTGACTTTC. The chain employs TRBV30 and TRBJ2-6, with 7 bases matching TRBD1. The CDR3 contains 18 residues. Germline V CDR1 and CDR2: GTSNPN, SVGIG (reference sequence). The J segment lost 4 bases and the V segment lost 3 bases, leaving 15 bases of the junction unmatched.

V is TRBV7-8 and J is TRBJ1-1; D may be TRBD1 (5 bases). Trimming shortened V by 2 bases and J by 6 bases, and 10 bases separated the two germline ends. This CDR3 comprises 13 residues. Germline V gene sequence: CDR1 SGHVS, CDR2 FQNEAQ. CDR3 DNA sequence: TGTGCCAGCAGCTTACAGGGTCCCCCTGAAGCTTTCTTT. Its translation: CASSLQGPPEAFF.

There are a few counts of this clone. This sequence joins TRBV28 and TRBJ1-2; TRBD1 might be the D (5 bases). Germline V gene data show CDR1 as MDHEN and CDR2 as SYDVKM. The CDR3 has 14 residues. Trimming stripped 7 bases from V and 1 base from J, with 13 bases between. This chain's CDR3 is CASTGGMGNYGYTF. CDR3 nucleotides: TGTGCCAGCACGGGGGGGATGGGTAACTATGGCTACACCTTC.

The chain joins TRBV5-1 to TRBJ2-5; TRBD2 matches 11 bases. The CDR3 is 18 amino acids. Germline V gives CDR1 SGHRS, CDR2 YFSETQ. The junction had 15 bases not matched to a gene; V was cut back by 4 bases and J by 4 bases. Written as DNA, the CDR3 is TGCGCCAGCAGCACCGGAGGGGGAGGACTAGCGGGCCTAGAGACCCAGTACTTC. This sequence encodes CASSTGGGGLAGLETQYF.

The CDR3 sequence is CASTEIKLAGRANEQFF. CDR3 coding DNA: TGTGCCAGCACCGAAATAAAACTAGCGGGCCGGGCGAATGAGCAGTTCTTC. The chain combines TRBV5-5 with TRBJ2-1, with 9 bases that match TRBD2. J gave up 7 bases and V 6 bases, and 17 bases lay outside the gene matches. The CDR3 spans 17 residues. The V gene's germline CDR1 is SGHKS and CDR2 YYEKEE (reference sequence).

This clone was seen repeatedly, ten times or more. V is TRBV7-9 and J is TRBJ1-2, with D perhaps TRBD1 (5 bases). The CDR3 runs 11 residues. Deletions cut 11 bases from V and 7 bases from J, with 14 bases between. Per the germline V gene, CDR1 is SEHNR and CDR2 is FQNEAQ (reference sequence). As DNA, the CDR3 is TGTGCCCTCCCTGGGGGGTTTGGCTACACCTTC. It encodes CALPGGFGYTF. Supplemented by reference TRBV7-9 and TRBJ1-2, the full variable domain reads DTGVSQNPRHKITKRGQNVTFRCDPISEHNRLYWYRQTLGQGPEFLTYFQNEAQLEKSRLLSDRFSAERPKGSFSTLEIQRTEQGDSAMYLCALPGGFGYTFGSGTRLTVV.

The V gene is TRBV19, the J gene TRBJ2-2, with TRBD1 as a possible D gene (5 bases). Germline V gene sequence: CDR1 LNHDA, CDR2 SQIVND (reference sequence). The V gene lost 1 base and the J gene lost 2 bases, with 14 bases spanning the gap. The CDR3 covers 17 residues. The CDR3 DNA is TGTGCCAGTAGTATAGGGGGCAGGATACCCAACACCGGGGAGCTGTTTTTT. Translation gives CASSIGGRIPNTGELFF.

In its sample, this clone was seen once. The chain joins TRBV5-1 to TRBJ2-1; TRBD1 matches 11 bases. The CDR3 runs 15 residues. Per germline, CDR1 SGHRS and CDR2 YFSETQ. Losses at the gene ends were 4 bases for V and 2 bases for J; bases not matched to a gene: 2. This chain's CDR3 is CASSPGQGAYNEQFF. The CDR3 bases are TGCGCCAGCAGCCCGGGACAGGGGGCCTACAATGAGCAGTTCTTC.